This T cell receptor (beta chain) was identified during a study of shared clonotypes between healthy human individuals. Sequencing used immunoSEQ multiplex PCR; TCRdb keeps in-frame clones, though not all of them. The data contain 900,000 to 1,200,000 clones, 75% to 80% of them singletons. What was sequenced was memory CD4+ T cells from PBMCs. As to subset: CD45RA-negative fraction. The origin of this receptor is a young man in good health. Some clones in this sample may be carry-over from other donors' samples.

CDR3 amino acids: CASSLGAAAEYF. In DNA, the CDR3 is TGCGCCAGCAGCTTGGGGGCCGCGGCGGAGTATTTT. This chain connects TRBV5-1 to TRBJ2-3; no firm D call. CDR3 length: 12 amino acids. Trimming removed 0 bases from V and 13 bases from J, with 12 bases in between. CDR1 is SGHRS and CDR2 is YFSETQ in the germline V gene.